This T cell receptor beta chain was observed in a study of blood T cell repertoires in COVID-19. On the study more broadly: Both acute and convalescent COVID-19 samples were obtained from the United States, Italy and Spain. Sample material is recorded as cDNA or gDNA derived from T cells, B-cell-depleted T cells, or PBMCs.

Original analysis: Scientists estimated how many nucleated cells there were by amplifying reference gene primers. Repertoires were generated with immunoSEQ multiplex PCR, while TCRdb's copy carries only in-frame clones and drops some. The V and J calls and the clone size are those of that table, but D and trimming were determined from the DNA. The sample has 200,000 to 300,000 clones, roughly 81% seen once. The CDR3 is 11 amino acids. The germline V gene has CDR1 DFQATT and CDR2 SNEGSKA (reference sequence). V was shortened by 4 bases and J by 4 bases, with 6 bases between the two germline ends. The TCR sequence derives from a man between 45 and 60 years old with acute or convalescent COVID-19. Sequenced: peripheral blood. The chain links TRBV20-1 to TRBJ2-3; D is unresolved. The CDR3 here is CSATIPDTQYF. The CDR3 coding sequence is TGCAGTGCTACTATACCAGATACGCAGTATTTT.